The 32 T cell receptor beta chains in this list originate from one sample, sequenced in a study of control samples from healthy donors and cancer patients. Produced via immunoSEQ multiplex PCR; TCRdb's table is partial and in-frame only. Here the sample spans about 92,000 clones, more than 75% being singletons. Sequencing used blood. The source is a woman aged 55-70 years in good health.

In nucleotides, the CDR3 is TGTGCCAGCATTCAGGCCAGCTCTGGGGCCAACGTCCTGACTTTC. Residues: CASIQASSGANVLTF. The V call is TRBV6-5, the J call TRBJ2-6; D gene unclear. V shed 7 bases and J shed 0 bases, with 10 bases lying between them. The CDR3 runs 15 residues. Germline V gene data show CDR1 as MNHEY and CDR2 as SVGAGI.

A few counts support this clone. The rearrangement joins TRBV2 to TRBJ2-4; 8 bases align to TRBD1. Losses at the gene ends were 7 bases for V and 2 bases for J; bases not matched to a gene: 7. The CDR3 sequence is 15 residues long. Germline lookup yields CDR1 SNHLY and CDR2 FYNNEI. The CDR3 region is CASKSDRAPKNIQYF. The CDR3 region has the DNA TGTGCCAGCAAATCGGACAGGGCGCCCAAAAACATTCAGTACTTC.

The V call is TRBV7-2, the J call TRBJ1-2; tentatively, D is TRBD1 (6 bases). The length of the CDR3 is 13 residues. The germline V gene has CDR1 SGHTA and CDR2 FQGNSA. The germline V and J ends were trimmed by 4 bases and 4 bases, with 10 bases remaining between them. CDR3 DNA sequence: TGTGCCAGCAGCTCGAACAGGGTCTATGGCTACACCTTC. Residues: CASSSNRVYGYTF. The variable domain in full, with the rest retrieved from reference TRBV7-2 and TRBJ1-2, is GAGVSQSPSNKVTEKGKDVELRCDPISGHTALYWYRQSLGQGLEFLIYFQGNSAPDKSGLPSDRFSAERTGGSVSTLTIQRTQQEDSAVYLCASSSNRVYGYTFGSGTRLTVV.

This sequence joins TRBV7-2 and TRBJ2-5; 9 nucleotides line up with TRBD2. Trimming at V came to 1 base and at J to 3 bases, leaving 3 bases not matched to a gene. In germline, CDR1 is SGHTA, CDR2 FQGNSA. The CDR3 runs to 15 residues. The CDR3 is CASSLVLAGKETQYF. In DNA, the CDR3 is TGTGCCAGCAGCTTAGTACTAGCGGGCAAAGAGACCCAGTACTTC.

A few counts support this clone. The V and J genes are TRBV27 and TRBJ2-5; D may match TRBD1 or TRBD2 (5 bases each). Trimming took off 4 bases at V and 5 bases at J, with 14 bases between the two ends. This CDR3 spans 14 amino acids. Germline V CDR1 and CDR2: MNHEY, SMNVEV (reference sequence). CDR3 in amino acids: CASSSHPGSETQYF. CDR3 coding DNA: TGTGCCAGCAGTTCGCATCCAGGGAGCGAGACCCAGTACTTC.

The DNA of the CDR3 is TGTGCCAGCAACCTAGCGGGAGGGATTGATACGCAGTATTTT. Encoded protein: CASNLAGGIDTQYF. The chain carries TRBV7-2 and TRBJ2-3; TRBD2 agrees at 12 bases. Germline values: CDR1 SGHTA, CDR2 FQGNSA. The V segment lost 7 bases and the J segment 6 bases; nucleotides outside the gene matches: 5. This CDR3 has 14 residues.

J is TRBJ1-5 and V is TRBV7-2, with D perhaps TRBD1 (6 bases). The CDR3 contains 15 residues. The V end lost 5 bases, the J end lost 3 bases, and 14 bases lay between the germline ends. The germline V gene encodes CDR1 SGHTA and CDR2 FQGNSA. The CDR3 DNA reads as TGTGCCAGCAGCGGCTTTACAGGGATCAATCAGCCCCAGCATTTT. Translated: CASSGFTGINQPQHF.

The DNA of the CDR3 is TGTGCCAGCAGTGTGGTGCCACAGGGCAATCAGCCCCAGCATTTT. Its translation: CASSVVPQGNQPQHF. This chain links TRBV2 with TRBJ1-5; maybe TRBD1 (5 bases). The CDR3 runs 15 residues. V shed 4 bases and J shed 2 bases, with 12 bases lying between them. CDR1 is SNHLY, CDR2 FYNNEI, per germline.

This clone has just one count. CDR3 DNA: TGCGCCAGCAGCCCCGATGGGGTCGGAAACACCATATATTTT. Its protein is CASSPDGVGNTIYF. The V call is TRBV5-1, the J call TRBJ1-3, with D unresolved. The V end lost 4 bases, the J end lost 4 bases, and 12 bases lay between the germline ends. Per germline, CDR1 SGHRS and CDR2 YFSETQ. This CDR3 has 14 residues. Full variable domain (remainder filled in from reference TRBV5-1 and TRBJ1-3): KAGVTQTPRYLIKTRGQQVTLSCSPISGHRSVSWYQQTPGQGLQFLFEYFSETQRNKGNFPGRFSGRQFSNSRSEMNVSTLELGDSALYLCASSPDGVGNTIYFGEGSWLTVV.

The chain recombines TRBV18 with TRBJ1-1; 10 bases map to TRBD1. The V gene's germline CDR1 is KGHSH and CDR2 LQKENI. V dropped 2 bases and J dropped 4; count of bases not matched to a gene: 4. The length of the CDR3 is 15 residues. The CDR3 DNA follows: TGTGCCAGCTCACCAGGACAGGGGGGAGGCACTGAAGCTTTCTTT. Translating gives CASSPGQGGGTEAFF. The full variable domain, rest sourced from reference TRBV18 and TRBJ1-1, is NAGVMQNPRHLVRRRGQEARLRCSPMKGHSHVYWYRQLPEEGLKFMVYLQKENIIDESGMPKERFSAEFPKEGPSILRIQQVVRGDSAAYFCASSPGQGGGTEAFFGQGTRLTVV.

V and J are TRBV6-1 and TRBJ1-2, with 7 bases that match TRBD1. This CDR3 comprises 14 residues. Losses at the gene ends were 2 bases for V and 4 bases for J; bases not matched to a gene: 4. The V gene's germline CDR1 is MNHNS and CDR2 SASEGT. The CDR3 DNA sequence: TGTGCCAGCAGTGAAACAGGGGATTCCTATGGCTACACCTTC. This gives the protein CASSETGDSYGYTF.

The chain combines TRBV3-1 (or the pseudogene TRBV3-2) with TRBJ1-4; unclear D gene. The V gene lost 4 bases and the J gene lost 7 bases, with 16 bases spanning the gap. Germline V CDR1 and CDR2: LGHDT, YNNKEL (reference sequence). The CDR3 has 15 amino acids. CDR3 DNA: TGTGCCAGCAGCCCTCGGACCACCACGAGTGAAAAACTGTTTTTT. This translates into CASSPRTTTSEKLFF.

This clone was observed a handful of times. V gene TRBV7-9 combines with J gene TRBJ2-3, with D unresolved. Germline values: CDR1 SEHNR, CDR2 FQNEAQ (reference sequence). The CDR3 is 12 amino acids. Trimming took off 5 bases at V and 0 bases at J, with 3 bases between the two ends. The CDR3 region is CASSRSTDTQYF. DNA of the CDR3: TGTGCCAGCAGCCGGAGCACAGATACGCAGTATTTT.

This rearrangement joins TRBV5-1 to TRBJ1-3; possible D gene TRBD1, 6 bases. The CDR3 totals 16 residues. V gave up 0 bases and J gave up 4 bases, with 14 bases separating them. Germline-derived CDR1 and CDR2 are SGHRS and YFSETQ. The DNA for the CDR3 is TGCGCCAGCAGCTTGGAGGGGGGCGCGAGGGGAAACACCATATATTTT. Protein product: CASSLEGGARGNTIYF.

The chain couples TRBV12-3 or TRBV12-4 to TRBJ1-2; 8 nucleotides match TRBD1. Unmatched junction bases numbered 3, after V lost 5 bases and J lost 4 bases. The CDR3 has 13 residues. CDR3 sequence: CASSEDRGYGYTF. CDR3 bases: TGTGCCAGCAGTGAAGACAGGGGCTATGGCTACACCTTC.

The chain combines TRBV27 with TRBJ1-1, with unresolved D. Germline V CDR1 and CDR2: MNHEY, SMNVEV (reference sequence). The CDR3 is 14 residues long. The germline V and J ends were trimmed by 2 bases and 4 bases, with 11 bases remaining between them. CDR3: CASSLGGYGTEAFF. The CDR3, as DNA: TGTGCCAGCAGTTTAGGAGGGTATGGCACTGAAGCTTTCTTT.

This clone was counted between two and nine times. The CDR3 here is CASKEGEAKNIQYF. In DNA, the CDR3 is TGTGCCAGCAAGGAAGGAGAAGCCAAAAACATTCAGTACTTC. The gene calls are TRBV2 and TRBJ2-4; D uncertain. This CDR3 comprises 14 residues. From germline, CDR1 is SNHLY and CDR2 FYNNEI. The V end was cut by 7 bases, the J end by 0 bases, with 10 bases between.

The chain carries TRBV7-9 and TRBJ2-1; 7 nucleotides line up with TRBD2. CDR1 and CDR2 from the germline V gene are SEHNR and FQNEAQ (reference sequence). CDR3 length: 12 residues. Trimming removed 5 bases from V and 7 bases from J; junction bases left unmatched: 2. The CDR3 loop is CASSVSGNEQFF. The CDR3 DNA is TGTGCCAGCAGCGTTAGCGGGAATGAGCAGTTCTTC.

The V call is TRBV4-1, the J call TRBJ2-2; D unresolved. V lost 4 bases and J lost 4, with 13 bases in between. This CDR3 is built from 15 residues. Per the germline V gene, CDR1 is MGHRA and CDR2 is YSYEKL. CDR3 region: CASSRPAPGTGELFF. As DNA, the CDR3 is TGCGCCAGCAGCCGACCGGCCCCGGGCACCGGGGAGCTGTTTTTT.

The rearrangement links TRBV7-9 to TRBJ1-2; D gene unclear. Germline V gives CDR1 SEHNR, CDR2 FQNEAQ (reference sequence). This CDR3 comprises 13 residues. Trimming pared 0 bases from V and 7 bases from J, leaving 9 bases between. CDR3 sequence (DNA): TGTGCCAGCAGCTTAGCGGGCCCGCGTGGCTACACCTTC. Translating gives CASSLAGPRGYTF.

The chain uses TRBV7-9 and TRBJ1-5; D perhaps matches TRBD1 (5 bases). The CDR3 runs 15 residues. Germline CDR1 SEHNR, CDR2 FQNEAQ (reference sequence). V lost 2 bases, J lost 2 bases, and 10 bases lay in between. CDR3 sequence (DNA): TGTGCCAGCAGCTTATCAGTGGGGCGCAATCAGCCCCAGCATTTT. It translates to CASSLSVGRNQPQHF. Filled out from reference TRBV7-9 and TRBJ1-5, the complete variable domain reads DTGVSQNPRHKITKRGQNVTFRCDPISEHNRLYWYRQTLGQGPEFLTYFQNEAQLEKSRLLSDRFSAERPKGSFSTLEIQRTEQGDSAMYLCASSLSVGRNQPQHFGDGTRLSIL.

The V call is TRBV6-5, the J call TRBJ1-2; D gene uncertain. The CDR3 length is 14 residues. Germline CDR1 reads MNHEY; CDR2 reads SVGAGI. V shed 7 bases and J shed 4 bases, with 16 bases lying between them. CDR3 DNA: TGTGCCAGCAACCGCCGAATGGAGTCCTATGGCTACACCTTC. Translated, it gives CASNRRMESYGYTF.

The J gene is TRBJ2-2, the V gene TRBV10-3, with D unclear. The CDR3 runs 14 residues. The germline V and J ends were trimmed by 4 bases and 3 bases, with 9 bases remaining between them. Per the germline V gene, CDR1 is ENHRY and CDR2 is SYGVKD. CDR3 in DNA: TGTGCCATCAGTGCGGCAGGAGACACCGGGGAGCTGTTTTTT. It encodes CAISAAGDTGELFF.

Only one count was recorded for this clone. This chain uses TRBV6-1 with TRBJ2-2; no clear D gene. The V end was cut by 2 bases, the J end by 2 bases, with 9 bases between. The length of the CDR3 is 15 residues. CDR1 and CDR2 (germline): MNHNS, SASEGT. The CDR3 bases are TGTGCCAGCAGTGAAAGAGGCAGAAACACCGGGGAGCTGTTTTTT. It yields the protein CASSERGRNTGELFF.

The rearrangement links TRBV28 to TRBJ1-5, with D possibly matching TRBD1 (6 bases). Trimming cost V 11 bases and J 3 bases, with 17 bases left between them. From germline, CDR1 is MDHEN and CDR2 SYDVKM. This CDR3 has 14 residues. CDR3 amino acids: CALAGATPNQPQHF. Here the CDR3 DNA reads TGTGCCTTGGCAGGGGCGACCCCCAATCAGCCCCAGCATTTT.

V usage is TRBV29-1 and J usage is TRBJ2-5; perhaps TRBD2 as D (6 bases). CDR1 SQVTM and CDR2 ANQGSEA come from the germline V gene. V was cut by 6 bases and J by 1 base, with 12 bases left in between. The length of the CDR3 is 13 residues. The CDR3 is CSVDGTAQETQYF. The CDR3 nucleotides are TGCAGCGTGGATGGGACTGCCCAAGAGACCCAGTACTTC.

This chain links TRBV2 with TRBJ2-2; 7 bases are a match to TRBD1. Trimming removed 6 bases from V and 0 bases from J; junction bases left unmatched: 10. The CDR3 runs to 17 residues. Germline V gene lookup returns CDR1 SNHLY and CDR2 FYNNEI. CDR3 DNA sequence: TGTGCCAGCAGGGCAAATAACAGGGGAGCGAACACCGGGGAGCTGTTTTTT. It specifies CASRANNRGANTGELFF.

The gene calls are TRBV27 and TRBJ1-1; D is uncertain. Germline CDR1 is MNHEY and CDR2 is SMNVEV (reference sequence). Trimming cost V 3 bases and J 4 bases, with 9 bases left between them. This CDR3 spans 13 amino acids. CDR3 sequence (DNA): TGTGCCAGCAGTTTCAGGCTTAGCACTGAAGCTTTCTTT. This gives the protein CASSFRLSTEAFF.

The chain has TRBV6-5 and TRBJ2-7, with D possibly TRBD1 on 6 matching bases. CDR1 is MNHEY, CDR2 SVGAGI, per germline. This CDR3 is built from 13 residues. Trimming removed 5 bases at V and 0 bases at J, with 8 bases between. CDR3 bases: TGTGCCAGCAGTCAGGGGAGCTCCTACGAGCAGTACTTC. It yields the protein CASSQGSSYEQYF.

The chain joins TRBV2 to TRBJ2-5; D unresolved. The CDR3 is 13 amino acids. CDR1 is SNHLY, CDR2 FYNNEI, per germline. CDR3 protein: CAQQKEVRETQYF. CDR3 coding DNA: TGTGCTCAGCAAAAGGAAGTCCGAGAGACCCAGTACTTC.

The genes are TRBV6-1 and TRBJ2-3, with 8 bases identical to TRBD1. The CDR3 is 18 amino acids. With V trimmed by 3 bases and J by 2 bases, 13 bases remained unmatched. The germline V gene has CDR1 MNHNS and CDR2 SASEGT. CDR3 in amino acids: CASSDLAGGGPPTDTQYF. DNA of the CDR3: TGTGCCAGCAGTGACCTTGCAGGGGGCGGACCCCCCACAGATACGCAGTATTTT.

This clone was seen once. The chain recombines TRBV6-6 with TRBJ2-5; 8 positions match TRBD1. The CDR3 runs to 15 residues. The germline V gene encodes CDR1 MNHNY and CDR2 SVGAGI (reference sequence). V gave up 2 bases and J gave up 0 bases; unmatched junction bases: 2. CDR3 sequence: CASSYPTGDQETQYF. CDR3 in DNA: TGTGCCAGCAGTTACCCGACAGGGGACCAAGAGACCCAGTACTTC.